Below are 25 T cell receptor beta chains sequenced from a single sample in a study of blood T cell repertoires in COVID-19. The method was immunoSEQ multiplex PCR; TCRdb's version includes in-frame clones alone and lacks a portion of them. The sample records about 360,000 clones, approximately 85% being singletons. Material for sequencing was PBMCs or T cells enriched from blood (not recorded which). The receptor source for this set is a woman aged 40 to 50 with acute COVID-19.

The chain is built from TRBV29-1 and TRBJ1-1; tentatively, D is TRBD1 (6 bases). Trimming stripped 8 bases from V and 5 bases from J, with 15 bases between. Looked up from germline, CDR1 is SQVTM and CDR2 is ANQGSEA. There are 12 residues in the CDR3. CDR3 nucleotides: TGCAGCTCGTCACAGGGTTATACTGAAGCTTTCTTT. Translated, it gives CSSSQGYTEAFF.

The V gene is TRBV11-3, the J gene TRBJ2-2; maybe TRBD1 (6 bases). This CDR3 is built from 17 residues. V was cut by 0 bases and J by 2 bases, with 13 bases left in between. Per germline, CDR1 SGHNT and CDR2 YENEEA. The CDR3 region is CASSLDRGQPNTGELFF. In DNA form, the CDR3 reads TGTGCCAGCAGCTTAGATCGCGGACAGCCTAACACCGGGGAGCTGTTTTTT. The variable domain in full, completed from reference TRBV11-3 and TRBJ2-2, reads EAGVVQSPRYKIIEKKQPVAFWCNPISGHNTLYWYLQNLGQGPELLIRYENEEAVDDSQLPKDRFSAERLKGVDSTLKIQPAELGDSAVYLCASSLDRGQPNTGELFFGEGSRLTVL.

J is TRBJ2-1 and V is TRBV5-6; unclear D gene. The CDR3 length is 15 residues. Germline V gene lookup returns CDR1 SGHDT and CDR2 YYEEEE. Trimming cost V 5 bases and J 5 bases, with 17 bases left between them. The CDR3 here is CASSHPGFTNNEQFF. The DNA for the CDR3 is TGTGCCAGCAGTCACCCCGGGTTCACCAACAATGAGCAGTTCTTC.

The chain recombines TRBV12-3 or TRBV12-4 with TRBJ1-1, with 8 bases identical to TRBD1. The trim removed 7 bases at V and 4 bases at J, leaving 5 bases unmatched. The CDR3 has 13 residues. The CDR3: CASTLTGGTEAFF. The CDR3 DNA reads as TGTGCCAGCACCTTAACAGGGGGCACTGAAGCTTTCTTT.

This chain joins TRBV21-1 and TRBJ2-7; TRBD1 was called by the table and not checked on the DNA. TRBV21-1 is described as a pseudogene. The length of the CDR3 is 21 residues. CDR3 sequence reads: CASSKGGSTGENRGECDEQYF. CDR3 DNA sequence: TGTGCCAGCAGCAAAGGGGGTAGCACCGGGGAAAACAGGGGAGAGTGCGACGAGCAGTACTTC.

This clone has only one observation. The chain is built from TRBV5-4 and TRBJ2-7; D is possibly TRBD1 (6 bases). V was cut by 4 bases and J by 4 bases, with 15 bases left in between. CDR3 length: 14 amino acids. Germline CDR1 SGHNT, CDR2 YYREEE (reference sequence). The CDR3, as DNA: TGTGCCAGCAGCGAACAGGGTTTGGGGTACGAGCAGTACTTC. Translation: CASSEQGLGYEQYF.

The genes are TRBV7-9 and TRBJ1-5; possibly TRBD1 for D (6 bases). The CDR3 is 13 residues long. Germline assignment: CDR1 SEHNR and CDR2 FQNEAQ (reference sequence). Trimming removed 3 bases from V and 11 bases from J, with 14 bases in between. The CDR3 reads CASSFLGSGAQHF. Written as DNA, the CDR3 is TGTGCCAGCAGCTTCCTGGGGTCAGGGGCCCAGCATTTT.

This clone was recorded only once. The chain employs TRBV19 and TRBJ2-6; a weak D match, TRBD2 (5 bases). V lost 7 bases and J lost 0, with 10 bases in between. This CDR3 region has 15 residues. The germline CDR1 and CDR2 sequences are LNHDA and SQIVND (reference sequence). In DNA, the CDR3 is TGTGCCAGTAATATTCGGGACTCTGGGGCCAACGTCCTGACTTTC. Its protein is CASNIRDSGANVLTF.

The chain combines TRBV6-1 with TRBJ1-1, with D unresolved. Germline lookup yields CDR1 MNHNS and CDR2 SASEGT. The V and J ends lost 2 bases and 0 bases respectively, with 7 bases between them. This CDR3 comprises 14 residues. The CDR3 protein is CASSEMRMNTEAFF. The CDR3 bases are TGTGCCAGCAGTGAAATGAGGATGAACACTGAAGCTTTCTTT.

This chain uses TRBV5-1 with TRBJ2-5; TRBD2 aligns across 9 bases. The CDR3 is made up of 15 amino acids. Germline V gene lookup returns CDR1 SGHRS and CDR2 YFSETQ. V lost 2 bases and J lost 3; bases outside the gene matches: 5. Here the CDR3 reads CASSLVAGAEETQYF. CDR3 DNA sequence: TGCGCCAGCAGCTTAGTAGCGGGGGCAGAAGAGACCCAGTACTTC.

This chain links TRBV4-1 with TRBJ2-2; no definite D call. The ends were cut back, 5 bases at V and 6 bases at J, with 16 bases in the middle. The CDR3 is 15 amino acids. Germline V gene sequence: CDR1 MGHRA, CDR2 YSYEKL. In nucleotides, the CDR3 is TGCGCCAGCAGCGAATCACCCCTAGGCTCCGGGGAGCTGTTTTTT. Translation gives CASSESPLGSGELFF.

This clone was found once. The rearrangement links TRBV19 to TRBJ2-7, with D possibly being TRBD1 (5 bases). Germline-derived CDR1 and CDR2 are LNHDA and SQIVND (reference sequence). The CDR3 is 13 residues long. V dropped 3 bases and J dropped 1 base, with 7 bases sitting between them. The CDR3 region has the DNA TGTGCCAGTAGTATCCAGGGATCCTACGAGCAGTACTTC. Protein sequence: CASSIQGSYEQYF.

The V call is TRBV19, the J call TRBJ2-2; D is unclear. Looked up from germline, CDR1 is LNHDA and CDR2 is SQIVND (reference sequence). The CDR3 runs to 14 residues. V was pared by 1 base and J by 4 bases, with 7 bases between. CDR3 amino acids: CASSIGALTGELFF. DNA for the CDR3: TGTGCCAGTAGTATAGGAGCCCTCACCGGGGAGCTGTTTTTT.

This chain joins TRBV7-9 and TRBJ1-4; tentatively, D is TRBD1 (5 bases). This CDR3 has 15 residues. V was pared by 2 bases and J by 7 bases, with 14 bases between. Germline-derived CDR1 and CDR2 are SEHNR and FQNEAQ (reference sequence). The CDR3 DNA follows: TGTGCCAGCAGCTTAATACTGGGGGGATTTGAAAAACTGTTTTTT. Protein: CASSLILGGFEKLFF.

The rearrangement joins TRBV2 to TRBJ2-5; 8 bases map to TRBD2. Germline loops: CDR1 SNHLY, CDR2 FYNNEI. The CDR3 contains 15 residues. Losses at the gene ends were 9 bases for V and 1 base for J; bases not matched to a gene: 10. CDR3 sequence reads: CASRGERGSQETQYF. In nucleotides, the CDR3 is TGTGCCAGTCGGGGAGAGCGGGGGTCCCAAGAGACCCAGTACTTC.

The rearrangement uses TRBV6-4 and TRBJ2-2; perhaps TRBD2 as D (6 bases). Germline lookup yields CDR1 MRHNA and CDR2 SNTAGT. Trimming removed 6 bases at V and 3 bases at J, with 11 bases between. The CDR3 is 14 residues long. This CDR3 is CASRDQRDTGELFF. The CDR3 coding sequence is TGTGCCAGCAGAGACCAGCGGGACACCGGGGAGCTGTTTTTT.

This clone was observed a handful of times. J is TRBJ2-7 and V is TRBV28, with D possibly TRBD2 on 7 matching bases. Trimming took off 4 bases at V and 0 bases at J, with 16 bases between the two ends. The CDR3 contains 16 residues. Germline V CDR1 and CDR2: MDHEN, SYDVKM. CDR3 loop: CASSSGFAGASYEQYF. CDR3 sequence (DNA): TGTGCCAGCAGTTCAGGGTTTGCGGGGGCCTCCTACGAGCAGTACTTC. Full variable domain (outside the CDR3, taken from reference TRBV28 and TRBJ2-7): DVKVTQSSRYLVKRTGEKVFLECVQDMDHENMFWYRQDPGLGLRLIYFSYDVKMKEKGDIPEGYSVSREKKERFSLILESASTNQTSMYLCASSSGFAGASYEQYFGPGTRLTVT.

CDR3 residues: CASSLVRGAGETQYF. For the CDR3, the DNA is TGTGCCAGCAGCTTAGTGCGGGGGGCCGGGGAGACCCAGTACTTC. The chain is built from TRBV7-2 and TRBJ2-5; TRBD2 agrees at 8 bases. This CDR3 spans 15 amino acids. Trimming cost V 1 base and J 5 bases; bases outside gene matches: 6. Germline loops: CDR1 SGHTA, CDR2 FQGNSA. Together with reference TRBV7-2 and TRBJ2-5, the CDR3 gives the full variable domain: GAGVSQSPSNKVTEKGKDVELRCDPISGHTALYWYRQSLGQGLEFLIYFQGNSAPDKSGLPSDRFSAERTGGSVSTLTIQRTQQEDSAVYLCASSLVRGAGETQYFGPGTRLLVL.

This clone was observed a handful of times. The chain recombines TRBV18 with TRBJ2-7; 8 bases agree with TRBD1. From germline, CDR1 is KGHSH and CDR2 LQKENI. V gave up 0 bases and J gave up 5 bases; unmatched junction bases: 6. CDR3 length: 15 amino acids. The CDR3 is CASSPPTGGKHEQYF. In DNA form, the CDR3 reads TGTGCCAGCTCACCACCAACAGGGGGTAAACACGAGCAGTACTTC.

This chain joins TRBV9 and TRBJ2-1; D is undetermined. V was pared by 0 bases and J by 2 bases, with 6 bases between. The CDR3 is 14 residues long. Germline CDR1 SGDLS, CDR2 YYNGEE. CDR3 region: CASSVGPPYNEQFF. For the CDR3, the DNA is TGTGCCAGCAGCGTAGGGCCCCCCTACAATGAGCAGTTCTTC.

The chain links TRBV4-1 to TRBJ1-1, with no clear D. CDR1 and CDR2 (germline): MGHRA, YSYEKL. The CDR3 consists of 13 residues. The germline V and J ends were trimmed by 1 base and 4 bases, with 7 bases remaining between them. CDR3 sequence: CASSQGGSTEAFF. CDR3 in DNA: TGCGCCAGCAGCCAAGGAGGCAGCACTGAAGCTTTCTTT.

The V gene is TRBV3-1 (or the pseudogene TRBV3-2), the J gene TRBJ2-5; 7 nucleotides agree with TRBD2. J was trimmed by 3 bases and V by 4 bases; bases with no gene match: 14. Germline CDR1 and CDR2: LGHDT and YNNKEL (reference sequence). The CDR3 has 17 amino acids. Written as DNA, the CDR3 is TGTGCCAGCAGCCGCCGGGAGGTTCCAGCGGGGAAAGAGACCCAGTACTTC. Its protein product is CASSRREVPAGKETQYF.

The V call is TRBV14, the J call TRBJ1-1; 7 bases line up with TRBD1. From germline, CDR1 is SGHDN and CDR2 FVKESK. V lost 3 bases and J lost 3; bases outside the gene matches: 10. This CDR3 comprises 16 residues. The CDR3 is CASSQAPRGLDTEAFF. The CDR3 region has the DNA TGTGCCAGCAGCCAGGCTCCCAGGGGGTTGGACACTGAAGCTTTCTTT.

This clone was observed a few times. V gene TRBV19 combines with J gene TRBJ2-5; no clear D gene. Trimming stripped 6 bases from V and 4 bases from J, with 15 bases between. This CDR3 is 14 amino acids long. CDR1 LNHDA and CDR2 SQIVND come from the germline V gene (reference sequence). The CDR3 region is CASRKVGSGETQYF. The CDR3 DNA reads TGTGCCAGTAGAAAAGTGGGTTCGGGAGAGACCCAGTACTTC.

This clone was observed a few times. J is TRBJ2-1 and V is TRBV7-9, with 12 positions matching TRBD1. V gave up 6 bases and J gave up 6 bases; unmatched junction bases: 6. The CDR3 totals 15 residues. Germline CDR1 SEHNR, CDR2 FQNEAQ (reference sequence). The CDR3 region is CASSWGQGAGNEQFF. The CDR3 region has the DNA TGTGCCAGCAGTTGGGGACAGGGGGCGGGCAATGAGCAGTTCTTC.